Listed here are 13 T cell receptor beta chains from one sample, sequenced in a study of blood T cell repertoires in COVID-19 (dated by TCRdb to about 2020). The library was built by means of the immunoSEQ multiplex PCR assay. TCRdb retrieved this table from immuneACCESS and kept in-frame rearrangements only. Not all clones are present; in checked studies, unresolved V genes account for under half, and no reason is known for the remainder. The sample table contains 70,000 to 90,000 clones; only one count was recorded for 88% of them. The top ten clonotypes cover roughly 28% of the sample. What was sequenced was peripheral blood. The receptors were gathered from a man aged 50-59 years with acute or convalescent COVID-19.

The rearrangement joins TRBV19 to TRBJ2-7, with D possibly TRBD1 on 5 matching bases. Germline V gene data show CDR1 as LNHDA and CDR2 as SQIVND (reference sequence). Trimming shortened V by 4 bases and J by 2 bases, and 9 bases separated the two germline ends. The CDR3 runs 13 residues. The CDR3 DNA is TGTGCCAGTAGTACGACAGTAGCCTACGAGCAGTACTTC. It encodes CASSTTVAYEQYF. Filled out from reference TRBV19 and TRBJ2-7, the complete variable domain reads DGGITQSPKYLFRKEGQNVTLSCEQNLNHDAMYWYRQDPGQGLRLIYYSQIVNDFQKGDIAEGYSVSREKKESFPLTVTSAQKNPTAFYLCASSTTVAYEQYFGPGTRLTVT.

This rearrangement joins TRBV3-1 (or the pseudogene TRBV3-2) to TRBJ2-7; D perhaps matches TRBD2 (6 bases). With 4 bases removed from V and 3 bases from J, the gap between germline ends came to 10 bases. This CDR3 comprises 13 residues. CDR1 LGHDT and CDR2 YNNKEL come from the germline V gene (reference sequence). This CDR3 reads CASSLRGNYEQYF. CDR3 nucleotide sequence: TGTGCCAGCAGCCTCCGGGGGAACTACGAGCAGTACTTC.

The J gene is TRBJ1-2, the V gene TRBV5-1, with 10 positions matching TRBD1. Germline trimming cut 4 bases from V and 5 bases from J; bases unmatched to any gene: 8. The germline V gene encodes CDR1 SGHRS and CDR2 YFSETQ. The CDR3 length is 15 residues. DNA of the CDR3: TGCGCCAGCAGCCAGGGACAGGGGAGAGGATATGGCTACACCTTC. Translation: CASSQGQGRGYGYTF. Variable domain in full (rest from reference TRBV5-1 and TRBJ1-2): KAGVTQTPRYLIKTRGQQVTLSCSPISGHRSVSWYQQTPGQGLQFLFEYFSETQRNKGNFPGRFSGRQFSNSRSEMNVSTLELGDSALYLCASSQGQGRGYGYTFGSGTRLTVV.

This rearrangement joins TRBV3-1 (or the pseudogene TRBV3-2) to TRBJ2-7, with 8 bases lining up with TRBD1. Germline CDR1 reads LGHDT; CDR2 reads YNNKEL (reference sequence). This CDR3 region has 16 residues. J lost 7 bases, V lost 3 bases, and 14 bases had no gene match. The CDR3 bases are TGTGCCAGCAGCCACGCGGACAGGGTTACTCCGGGAGAGCAGTACTTC. The encoded protein is CASSHADRVTPGEQYF.

This clone appeared once. Here the CDR3 reads CASSFLGDAYEQYF. DNA for the CDR3: TGTGCCAGCAGCTTTTTAGGGGATGCCTACGAGCAGTACTTC. The chain joins TRBV7-2 to TRBJ2-7; weak D call: TRBD1 (5 bases). The germline gives CDR1 SGHTA, CDR2 FQGNSA. Deletions cut 3 bases from V and 2 bases from J, with 11 bases between. The CDR3 contains 14 residues.

The chain carries TRBV7-9 and TRBJ2-1; 8 bases line up with TRBD1. V shed 3 bases, J shed 10 bases, and the junction held 8 bases outside the gene matches. Germline values: CDR1 SEHNR, CDR2 FQNEAQ (reference sequence). This CDR3 is 14 amino acids long. CDR3 amino acids: CASSLTTGGSEQFF. CDR3 nucleotides: TGTGCCAGCAGCTTGACTACAGGGGGGAGCGAGCAGTTCTTC.

This clone was seen once. The chain links TRBV5-5 to TRBJ1-3; 7 positions agree with TRBD1. The trim removed 4 bases at V and 4 bases at J, leaving 17 bases unmatched. The V gene's germline CDR1 is SGHKS and CDR2 YYEKEE (reference sequence). This CDR3 is 18 amino acids long. The CDR3 DNA reads as TGTGCCAGCAGCCTCTGGACAGGTTATCAAGGTTCGGGAAACACCATATATTTT. This encodes CASSLWTGYQGSGNTIYF.

This clone appeared a single time. Here the CDR3 DNA reads TGTGCCACCAGCAGAGATCTCGGGGGAGCTAACTATGGCTACACCTTC. As protein: CATSRDLGGANYGYTF. V is TRBV15 and J is TRBJ1-2, with D possibly TRBD1 on 5 matching bases. This CDR3 region has 16 residues. CDR1 LNHNV and CDR2 YYDKDF come from the germline V gene (reference sequence). The V end lost 0 bases, the J end lost 0 bases, and 11 bases lay between the germline ends.

The chain recombines TRBV5-1 with TRBJ2-6; 8 bases are a match to TRBD1. The junction had 9 bases not matched to a gene; V was cut back by 4 bases and J by 0 bases. CDR1 SGHRS and CDR2 YFSETQ come from the germline V gene. The CDR3 consists of 18 residues. CDR3 in DNA: TGCGCCAGCAGCCCCCCGGGACAGGCCATCTCTGGGGCCAACGTCCTGACTTTC. Protein: CASSPPGQAISGANVLTF.

This chain joins TRBV11-2 and TRBJ2-2; 8 bases fit TRBD2. The V segment lost 8 bases and the J segment 1 base; nucleotides outside the gene matches: 3. Germline lookup yields CDR1 SGHAT and CDR2 FQNNGV. The CDR3 has 14 residues. The CDR3 coding sequence is TGTGCCAGCCTCCGGGGGGGGAACACCGGGGAGCTGTTTTTT. Protein product: CASLRGGNTGELFF.

This rearrangement joins TRBV7-8 to TRBJ1-1; no firm D call. Trimming left V 5 bases short and J 0 bases short, with 7 bases between. The CDR3 totals 13 residues. Looked up from germline, CDR1 is SGHVS and CDR2 is FQNEAQ. This CDR3 reads CASSRTLNTEAFF. The CDR3 region has the DNA TGTGCCAGCAGCCGAACACTGAACACTGAAGCTTTCTTT.

The J gene is TRBJ2-7, the V gene TRBV27; D might be TRBD1 (5 bases). The CDR3 covers 14 residues. The V end was cut by 5 bases, the J end by 4 bases, with 15 bases between. From germline, CDR1 is MNHEY and CDR2 SMNVEV (reference sequence). CDR3 amino acids: CASSLQGRVYEQYF. The DNA for the CDR3 is TGTGCCAGCAGTCTTCAGGGCCGAGTTTACGAGCAGTACTTC.

The chain uses TRBV6-5 and TRBJ2-5; 12 nucleotides match TRBD2. V lost 6 bases, J lost 5 bases, and 7 bases stayed unmatched. There are 15 residues in the CDR3. CDR1 and CDR2 (germline): MNHEY, SVGAGI. In DNA, the CDR3 is TGTGCCAGCAGCTCTAGCGGGGGGGCCGGGGAGACCCAGTACTTC. Its protein product is CASSSSGGAGETQYF.